A single sample gave rise to the 2 T cell receptor beta chains below, sequenced in a study of identical twins. TCRdb itself ran the 5' RACE reads through MiXCR, one entry per CDR3 protein. Here the sample spans approximately 150,000 distinct CDR3 sequences, 3% to 4% being singletons. What was sequenced was memory T cells sorted from blood. These receptors all come from a man aged 18 to 30 in good health.

As regards this clonotype: Because it lacks the conserved phenylalanine or tryptophan at the end, this CDR3 is likely a read error. The J gene is TRBJ1-2, the V gene TRBV7-6, with 7 bases that match TRBD1. In germline, CDR1 is SGHVS, CDR2 FNYEAQ. With 0 bases clipped from V and 8 bases from J, the junction kept 6 bases outside the gene matches. This CDR3 comprises 14 residues. The DNA of the CDR3 is TGTGCCAGCAGCTTAGCGCCAGGGGGGGAAGGCTACACCTGC. Protein: CASSLAPGGEGYTC.

This clonotype was observed many times. The chain combines TRBV4-3 with TRBJ2-1, with 15 bases identical to TRBD2. The germline CDR1 and CDR2 sequences are LGHNA and YSLEER. V was clipped by 3 bases and J by 9 bases; unmatched bases: 6. The CDR3 spans 16 residues. CDR3 loop: CASSHIGLAGGFEQFF. CDR3 bases: TGCGCCAGCAGCCATATTGGACTAGCGGGAGGGTTTGAGCAGTTCTTC.